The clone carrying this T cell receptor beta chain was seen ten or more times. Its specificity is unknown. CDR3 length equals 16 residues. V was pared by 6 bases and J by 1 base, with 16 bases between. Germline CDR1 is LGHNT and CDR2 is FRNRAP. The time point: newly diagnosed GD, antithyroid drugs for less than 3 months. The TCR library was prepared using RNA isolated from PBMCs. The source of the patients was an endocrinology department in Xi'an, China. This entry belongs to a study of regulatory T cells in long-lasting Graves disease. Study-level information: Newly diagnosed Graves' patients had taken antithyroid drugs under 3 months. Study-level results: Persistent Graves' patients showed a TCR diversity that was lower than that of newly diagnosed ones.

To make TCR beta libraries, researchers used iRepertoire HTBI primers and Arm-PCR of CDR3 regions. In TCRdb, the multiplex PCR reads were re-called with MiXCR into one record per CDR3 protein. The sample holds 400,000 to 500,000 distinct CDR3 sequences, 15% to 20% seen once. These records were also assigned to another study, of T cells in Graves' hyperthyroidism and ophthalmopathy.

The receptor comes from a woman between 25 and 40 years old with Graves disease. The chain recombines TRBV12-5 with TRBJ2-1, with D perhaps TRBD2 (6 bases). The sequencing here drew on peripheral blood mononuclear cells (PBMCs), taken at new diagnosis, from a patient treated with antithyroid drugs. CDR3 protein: CASGPGSVSSYNEQFF. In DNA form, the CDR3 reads TGTGCTAGTGGGCCCGGGAGCGTCTCATCCTACAATGAGCAGTTCTTC.